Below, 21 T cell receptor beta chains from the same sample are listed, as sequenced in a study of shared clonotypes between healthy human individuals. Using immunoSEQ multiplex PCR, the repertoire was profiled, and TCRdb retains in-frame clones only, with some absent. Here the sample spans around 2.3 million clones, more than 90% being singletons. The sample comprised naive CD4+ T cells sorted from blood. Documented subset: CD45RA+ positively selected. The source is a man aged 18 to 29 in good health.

The CDR3 is CASSLGRGPSYEQYF. In nucleotides, the CDR3 is TGTGCCAGCAGCTTGGGGCGGGGCCCTTCCTACGAGCAGTACTTC. The rearrangement links TRBV5-4 to TRBJ2-7; tentative D call: TRBD2 (6 bases). Trimming left V 0 bases short and J 1 base short, with 11 bases between. CDR1 is SGHNT and CDR2 is YYREEE in the germline V gene (reference sequence). This CDR3 region has 15 residues. The whole variable domain, filled in from reference TRBV5-4 and TRBJ2-7, reads ETGVTQSPTHLIKTRGQQVTLRCSSQSGHNTVSWYQQALGQGPQFIFQYYREEENGRGNFPPRFSGLQFPNYSSELNVNALELDDSALYLCASSLGRGPSYEQYFGPGTRLTVT.

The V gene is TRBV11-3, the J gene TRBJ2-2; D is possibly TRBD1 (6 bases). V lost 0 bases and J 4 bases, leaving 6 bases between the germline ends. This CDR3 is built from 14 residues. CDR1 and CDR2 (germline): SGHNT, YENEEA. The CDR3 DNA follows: TGTGCCAGCAGCTTAGAAGGGGGCACCGGGGAGCTGTTTTTT. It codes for CASSLEGGTGELFF.

The CDR3 region has the DNA TGCGCCAGCAGCTACGGACGGGGTGGGGACACTGAAGCTTTCTTT. This gives the protein CASSYGRGGDTEAFF. The gene calls are TRBV5-1 and TRBJ1-1; D unclear. There are 15 residues in the CDR3. Germline assignment: CDR1 SGHRS and CDR2 YFSETQ. The V end was cut by 3 bases, the J end by 3 bases, with 15 bases between.

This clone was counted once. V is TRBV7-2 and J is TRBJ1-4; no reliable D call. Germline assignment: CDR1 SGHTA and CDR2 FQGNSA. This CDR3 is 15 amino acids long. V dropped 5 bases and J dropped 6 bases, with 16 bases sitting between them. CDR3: CASSPQVRDHEKLFF. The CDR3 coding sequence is TGTGCCAGCAGCCCGCAAGTACGCGACCATGAAAAACTGTTTTTT.

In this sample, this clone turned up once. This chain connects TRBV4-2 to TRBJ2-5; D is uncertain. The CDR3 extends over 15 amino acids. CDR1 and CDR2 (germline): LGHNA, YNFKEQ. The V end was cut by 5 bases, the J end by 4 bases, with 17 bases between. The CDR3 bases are TGTGCCAGCAGCTACAGTCCTACCGGGCGAGAGACCCAGTACTTC. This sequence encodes CASSYSPTGRETQYF.

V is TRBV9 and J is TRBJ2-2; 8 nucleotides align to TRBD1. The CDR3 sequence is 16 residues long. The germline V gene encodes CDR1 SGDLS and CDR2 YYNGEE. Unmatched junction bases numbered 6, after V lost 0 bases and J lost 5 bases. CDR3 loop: CASSVGGTGPTGELFF. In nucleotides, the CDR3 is TGTGCCAGCAGCGTAGGAGGGACAGGACCTACCGGGGAGCTGTTTTTT.

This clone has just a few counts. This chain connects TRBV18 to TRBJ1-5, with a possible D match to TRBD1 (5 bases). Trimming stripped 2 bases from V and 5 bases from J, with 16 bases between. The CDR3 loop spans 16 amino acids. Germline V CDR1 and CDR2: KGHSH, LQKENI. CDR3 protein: CASSPGGSGTYQPQHF. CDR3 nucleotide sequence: TGTGCCAGCTCACCAGGGGGGTCAGGGACTTATCAGCCCCAGCATTTT.

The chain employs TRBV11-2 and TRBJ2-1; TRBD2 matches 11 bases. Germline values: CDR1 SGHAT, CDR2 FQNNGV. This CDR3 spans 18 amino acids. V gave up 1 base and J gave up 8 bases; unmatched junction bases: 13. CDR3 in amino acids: CASSLVLTSGEDTDEQFF. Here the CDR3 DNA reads TGTGCCAGCAGCTTAGTACTGACTAGCGGGGAGGATACAGATGAGCAGTTCTTC.

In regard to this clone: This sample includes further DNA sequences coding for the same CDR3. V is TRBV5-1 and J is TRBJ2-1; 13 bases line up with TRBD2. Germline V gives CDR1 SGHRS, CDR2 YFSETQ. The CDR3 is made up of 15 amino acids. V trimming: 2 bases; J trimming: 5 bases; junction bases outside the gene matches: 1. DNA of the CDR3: TGCGCCAGCAGCTTAGGACTAGCGGGGGACAATGAGCAGTTCTTC. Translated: CASSLGLAGDNEQFF.

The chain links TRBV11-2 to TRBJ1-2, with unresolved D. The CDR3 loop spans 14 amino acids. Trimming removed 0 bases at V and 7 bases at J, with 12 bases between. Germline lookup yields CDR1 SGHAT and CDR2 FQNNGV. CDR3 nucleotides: TGTGCCAGCAGCTTAGATAGACTACGAGGTGGCTACACCTTC. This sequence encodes CASSLDRLRGGYTF.

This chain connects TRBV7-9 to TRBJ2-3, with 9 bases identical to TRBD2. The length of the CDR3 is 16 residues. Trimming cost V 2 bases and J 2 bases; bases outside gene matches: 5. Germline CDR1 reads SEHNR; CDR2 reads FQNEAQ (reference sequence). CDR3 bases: TGTGCCAGCAGCTTATTGGGCGGGAGGGACACAGATACGCAGTATTTT. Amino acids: CASSLLGGRDTDTQYF.

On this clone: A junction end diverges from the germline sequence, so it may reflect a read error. CDR3 bases: TGTGCCAGCAGTCCCGGGAGGGCCTGCCTCTTT. Translation: CASSPGRACLF. The rearrangement uses TRBV28 and TRBJ1-1; D not certain. The CDR3 covers 11 residues. Germline V gene data show CDR1 as MDHEN and CDR2 as SYDVKM.

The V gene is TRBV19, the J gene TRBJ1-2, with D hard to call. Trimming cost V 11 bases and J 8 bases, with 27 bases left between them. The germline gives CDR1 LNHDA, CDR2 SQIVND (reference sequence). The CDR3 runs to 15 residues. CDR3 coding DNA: TGTGCCCTATATCAAGGACTTGGGAAATTTCGGGGCTACACCTTC. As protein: CALYQGLGKFRGYTF.

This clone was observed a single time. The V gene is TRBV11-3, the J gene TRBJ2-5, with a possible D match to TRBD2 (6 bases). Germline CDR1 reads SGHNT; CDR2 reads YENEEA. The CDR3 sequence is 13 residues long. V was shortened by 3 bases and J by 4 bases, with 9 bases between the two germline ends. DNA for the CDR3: TGTGCCAGCAGCTTCGGGGAGGCAGAGACCCAGTACTTC. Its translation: CASSFGEAETQYF.

CDR3 sequence reads: CASSPSPRGDYGYTF. Here the CDR3 DNA reads TGTGCCAGCAGCCCCTCGCCCCGAGGAGACTATGGCTACACCTTC. This chain connects TRBV9 to TRBJ1-2; D unresolved. Between the trimmed V and J ends, which lost 4 bases and 3 bases, there was a span of 16 bases. The CDR3 is 15 amino acids. Germline V gene sequence: CDR1 SGDLS, CDR2 YYNGEE.

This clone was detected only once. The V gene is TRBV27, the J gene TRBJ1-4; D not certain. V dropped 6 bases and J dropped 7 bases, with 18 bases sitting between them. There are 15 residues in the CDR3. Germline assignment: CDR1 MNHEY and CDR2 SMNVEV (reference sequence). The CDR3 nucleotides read TGTGCCAGCAGCCTAAGCGCCACCAGAGCTGAAAAACTGTTTTTT. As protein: CASSLSATRAEKLFF.

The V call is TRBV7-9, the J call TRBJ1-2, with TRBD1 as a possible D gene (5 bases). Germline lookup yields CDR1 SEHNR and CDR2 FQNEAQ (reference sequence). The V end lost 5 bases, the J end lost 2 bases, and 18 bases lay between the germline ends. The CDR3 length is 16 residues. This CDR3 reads CASSRGTPWANYGYTF. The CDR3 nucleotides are TGTGCCAGCAGCCGTGGGACTCCCTGGGCCAACTATGGCTACACCTTC.

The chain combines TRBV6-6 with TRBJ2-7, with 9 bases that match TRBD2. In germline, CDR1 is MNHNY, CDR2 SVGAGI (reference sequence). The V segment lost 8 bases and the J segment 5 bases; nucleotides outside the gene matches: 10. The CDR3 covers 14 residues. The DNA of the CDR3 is TGTGCCAGCGGCCTCGGACTAGCGAATGACGAGCAGTACTTC. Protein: CASGLGLANDEQYF.

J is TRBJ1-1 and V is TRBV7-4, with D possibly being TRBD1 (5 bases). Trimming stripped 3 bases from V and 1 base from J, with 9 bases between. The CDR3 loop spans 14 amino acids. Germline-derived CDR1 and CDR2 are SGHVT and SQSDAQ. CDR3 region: CASSLGRENTEAFF. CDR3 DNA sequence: TGTGCCAGCAGCTTGGGACGGGAGAACACTGAAGCTTTCTTT. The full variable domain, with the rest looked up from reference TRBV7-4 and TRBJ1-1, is GAGVSQSPRYKVAKRGRDVALRCDSISGHVTLYWYRQTLGQGSEVLTYSQSDAQRDKSGRPSGRFSAERPERSVSTLKIQRTEQGDSAVYLCASSLGRENTEAFFGQGTRLTVV.

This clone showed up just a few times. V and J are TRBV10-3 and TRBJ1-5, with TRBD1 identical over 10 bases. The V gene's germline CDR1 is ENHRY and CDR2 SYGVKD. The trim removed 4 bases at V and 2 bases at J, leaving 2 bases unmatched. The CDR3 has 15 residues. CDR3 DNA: TGTGCCATCAGTGCCGGGACAGGGGGCAATCAGCCCCAGCATTTT. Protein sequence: CAISAGTGGNQPQHF.

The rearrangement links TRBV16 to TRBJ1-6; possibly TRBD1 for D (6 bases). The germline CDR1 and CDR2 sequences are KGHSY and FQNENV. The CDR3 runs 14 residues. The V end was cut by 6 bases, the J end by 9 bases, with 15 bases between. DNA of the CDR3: TGTGCCAGCAGTAATACAGGGAGTCCTTCACCCCTCCACTTT. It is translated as CASSNTGSPSPLHF.